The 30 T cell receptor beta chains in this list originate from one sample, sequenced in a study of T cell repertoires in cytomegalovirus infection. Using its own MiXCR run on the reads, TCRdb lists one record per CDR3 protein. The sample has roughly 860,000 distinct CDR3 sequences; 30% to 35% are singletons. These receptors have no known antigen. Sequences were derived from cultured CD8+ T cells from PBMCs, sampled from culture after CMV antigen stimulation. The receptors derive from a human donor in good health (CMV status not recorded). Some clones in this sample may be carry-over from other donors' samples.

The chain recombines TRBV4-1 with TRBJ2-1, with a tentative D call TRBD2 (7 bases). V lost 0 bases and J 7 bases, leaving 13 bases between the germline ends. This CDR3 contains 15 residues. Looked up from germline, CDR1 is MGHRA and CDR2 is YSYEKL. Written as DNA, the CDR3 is TGCGCCAGCAGCCAAGAAGTTCGGGGGGCTAATGAGCAGTTCTTC. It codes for CASSQEVRGANEQFF.

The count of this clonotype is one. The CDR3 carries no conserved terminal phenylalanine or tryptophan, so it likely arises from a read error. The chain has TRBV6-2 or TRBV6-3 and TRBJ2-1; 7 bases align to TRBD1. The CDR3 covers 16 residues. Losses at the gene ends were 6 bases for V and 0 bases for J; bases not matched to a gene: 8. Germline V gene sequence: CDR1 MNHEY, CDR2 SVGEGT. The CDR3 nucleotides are TGTGCCAGCAGCCGGACGGACAGGCGCTCCTACAATGAGCAGTTCCTC. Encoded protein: CASSRTDRRSYNEQFL.

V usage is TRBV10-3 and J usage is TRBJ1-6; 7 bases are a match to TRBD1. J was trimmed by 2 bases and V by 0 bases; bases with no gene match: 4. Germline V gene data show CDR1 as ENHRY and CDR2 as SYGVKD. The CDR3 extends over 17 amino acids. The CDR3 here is CAISESPGTAYNSPLHF. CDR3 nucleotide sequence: TGTGCCATCAGTGAGTCACCCGGGACAGCCTATAATTCACCCCTCCACTTT.

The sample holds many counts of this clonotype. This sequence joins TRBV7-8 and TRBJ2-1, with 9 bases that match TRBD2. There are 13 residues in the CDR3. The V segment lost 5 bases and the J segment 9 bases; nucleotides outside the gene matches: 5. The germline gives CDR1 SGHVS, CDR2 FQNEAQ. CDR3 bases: TGTGCCAGCAGCATAGAAGCGGGGGGTGAGCAGTTCTTC. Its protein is CASSIEAGGEQFF.

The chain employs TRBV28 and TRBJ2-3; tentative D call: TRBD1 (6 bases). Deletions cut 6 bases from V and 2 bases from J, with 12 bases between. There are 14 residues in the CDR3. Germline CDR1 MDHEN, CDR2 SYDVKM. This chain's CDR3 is CASRSGTITDTQYF. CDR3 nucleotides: TGTGCCAGCAGATCCGGGACAATCACAGATACGCAGTATTTT.

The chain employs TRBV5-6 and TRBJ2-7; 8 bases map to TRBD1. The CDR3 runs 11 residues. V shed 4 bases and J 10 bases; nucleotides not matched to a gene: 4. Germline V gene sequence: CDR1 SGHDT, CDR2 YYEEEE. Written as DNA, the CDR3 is TGTGCCAGCAGCGCTGGACAGGGACAGTACGTC. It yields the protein CASSAGQGQYV.

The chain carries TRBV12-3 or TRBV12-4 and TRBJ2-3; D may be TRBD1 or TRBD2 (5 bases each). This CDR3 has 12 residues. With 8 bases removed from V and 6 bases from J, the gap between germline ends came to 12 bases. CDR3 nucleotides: TGTGCCAGCTCAGAGGGGATGGATACGCAGTATTTT. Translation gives CASSEGMDTQYF.

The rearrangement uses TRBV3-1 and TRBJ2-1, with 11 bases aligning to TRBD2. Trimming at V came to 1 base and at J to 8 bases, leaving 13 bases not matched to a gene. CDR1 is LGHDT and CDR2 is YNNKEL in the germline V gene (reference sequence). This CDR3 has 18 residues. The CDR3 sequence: CASSQAGTSGLREHEQFF. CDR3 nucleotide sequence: TGTGCCAGCAGCCAAGCAGGGACTAGCGGTCTTAGGGAGCATGAGCAGTTCTTC.

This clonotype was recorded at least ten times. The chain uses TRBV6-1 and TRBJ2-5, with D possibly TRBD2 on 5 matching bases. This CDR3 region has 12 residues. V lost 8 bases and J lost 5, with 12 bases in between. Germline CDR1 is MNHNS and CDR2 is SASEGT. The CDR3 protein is CASLSGGETQYF. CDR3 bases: TGTGCCAGCCTTAGTGGAGGCGAGACCCAGTACTTC.

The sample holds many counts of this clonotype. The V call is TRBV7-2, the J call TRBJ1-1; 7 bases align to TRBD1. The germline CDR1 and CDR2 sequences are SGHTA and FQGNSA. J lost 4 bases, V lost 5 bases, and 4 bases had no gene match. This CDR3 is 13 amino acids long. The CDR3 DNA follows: TGTGCCAGCAGCCGCTACAGGGGCACTGAAGCTTTCTTT. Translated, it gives CASSRYRGTEAFF.

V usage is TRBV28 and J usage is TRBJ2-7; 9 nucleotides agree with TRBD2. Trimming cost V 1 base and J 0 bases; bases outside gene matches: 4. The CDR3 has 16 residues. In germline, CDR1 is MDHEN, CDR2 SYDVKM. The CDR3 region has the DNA TGTGCCAGCAGTTTATCCCCTAGCGGGGACTCCTACGAGCAGTACGTC. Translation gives CASSLSPSGDSYEQYV.

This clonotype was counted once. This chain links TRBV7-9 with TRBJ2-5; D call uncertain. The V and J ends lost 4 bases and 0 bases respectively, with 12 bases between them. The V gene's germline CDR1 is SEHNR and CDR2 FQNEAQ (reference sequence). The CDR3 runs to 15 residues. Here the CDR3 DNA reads TGTGCCAGCAGCTCAGCCTCCTTGTACCAAGAGACCCAGTACTTC. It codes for CASSSASLYQETQYF.

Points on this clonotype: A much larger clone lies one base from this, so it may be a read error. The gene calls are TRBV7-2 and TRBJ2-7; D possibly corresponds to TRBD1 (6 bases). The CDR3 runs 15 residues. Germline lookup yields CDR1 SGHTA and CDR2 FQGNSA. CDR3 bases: TGTGTCAGCAGCTTTTACACAGGGTACTCCTACGAGCAGTACGTC. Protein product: CVSSFYTGYSYEQYV.

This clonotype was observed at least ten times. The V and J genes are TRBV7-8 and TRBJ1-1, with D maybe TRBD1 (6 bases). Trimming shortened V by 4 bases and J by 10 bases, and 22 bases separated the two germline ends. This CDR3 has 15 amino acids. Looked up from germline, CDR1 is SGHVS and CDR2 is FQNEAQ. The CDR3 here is CASSSPSPRGWIAFF. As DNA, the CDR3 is TGTGCCAGCAGCTCTCCGTCCCCCAGGGGCTGGATAGCTTTCTTT.

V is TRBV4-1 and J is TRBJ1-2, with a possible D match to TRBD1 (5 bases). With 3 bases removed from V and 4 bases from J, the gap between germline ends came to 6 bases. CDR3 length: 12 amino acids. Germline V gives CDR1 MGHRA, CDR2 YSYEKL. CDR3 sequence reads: CASSHGGYGYTF. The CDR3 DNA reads TGCGCCAGCAGCCACGGGGGCTATGGCTACACCTTC.

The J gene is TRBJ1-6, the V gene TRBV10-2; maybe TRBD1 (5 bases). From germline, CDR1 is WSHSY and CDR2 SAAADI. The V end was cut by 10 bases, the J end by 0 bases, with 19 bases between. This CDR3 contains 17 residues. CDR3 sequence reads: CATEGYSESSYNSPLHF. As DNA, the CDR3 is TGCGCCACCGAGGGGTATAGTGAGAGCTCCTATAATTCACCCCTCCACTTT.

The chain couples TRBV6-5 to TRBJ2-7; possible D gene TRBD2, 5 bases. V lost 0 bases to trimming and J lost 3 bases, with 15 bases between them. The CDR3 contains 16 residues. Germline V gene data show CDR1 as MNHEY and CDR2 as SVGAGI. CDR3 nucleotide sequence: TGTGCCAGCAGTTACTCGAAGAGGGTACGAAGCTACGAGCAGTACTTC. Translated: CASSYSKRVRSYEQYF.

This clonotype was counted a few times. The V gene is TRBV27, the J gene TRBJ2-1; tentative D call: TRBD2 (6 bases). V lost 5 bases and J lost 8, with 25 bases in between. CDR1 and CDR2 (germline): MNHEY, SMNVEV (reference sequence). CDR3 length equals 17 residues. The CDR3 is CASSRPGRGSRGDEQFF. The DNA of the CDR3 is TGTGCCAGCAGTAGACCAGGGCGGGGTTCCCGAGGGGATGAGCAGTTCTTC.

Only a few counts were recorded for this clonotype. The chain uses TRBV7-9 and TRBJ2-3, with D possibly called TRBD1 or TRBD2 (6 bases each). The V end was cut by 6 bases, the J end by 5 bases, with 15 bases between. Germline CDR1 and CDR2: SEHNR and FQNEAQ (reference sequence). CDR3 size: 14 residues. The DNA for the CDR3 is TGTGCCAGCAGACCTAGGGGGGCCGGAGATACGCAGTATTTT. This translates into CASRPRGAGDTQYF. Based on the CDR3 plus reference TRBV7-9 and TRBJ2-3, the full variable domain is DTGVSQNPRHKITKRGQNVTFRCDPISEHNRLYWYRQTLGQGPEFLTYFQNEAQLEKSRLLSDRFSAERPKGSFSTLEIQRTEQGDSAMYLCASRPRGAGDTQYFGPGTRLTVL.

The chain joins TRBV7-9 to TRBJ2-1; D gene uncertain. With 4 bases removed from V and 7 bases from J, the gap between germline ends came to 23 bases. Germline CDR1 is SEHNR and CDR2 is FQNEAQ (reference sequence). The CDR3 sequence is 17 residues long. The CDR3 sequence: CASSSPLSIGIENEQFF. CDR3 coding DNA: TGTGCCAGCAGCTCCCCCTTGTCTATTGGGATAGAAAATGAGCAGTTCTTC.

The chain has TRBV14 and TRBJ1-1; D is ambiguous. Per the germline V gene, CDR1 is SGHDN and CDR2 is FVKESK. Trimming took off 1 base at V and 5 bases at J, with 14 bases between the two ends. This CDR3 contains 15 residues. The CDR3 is CASSQVLTGSTEAFF. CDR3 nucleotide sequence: TGTGCCAGCAGCCAAGTTCTAACGGGGAGTACTGAAGCTTTCTTT.

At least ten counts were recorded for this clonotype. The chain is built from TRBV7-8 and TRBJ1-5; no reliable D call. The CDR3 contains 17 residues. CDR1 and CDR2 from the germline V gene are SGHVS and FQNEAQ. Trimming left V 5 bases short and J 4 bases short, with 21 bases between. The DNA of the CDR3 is TGTGCCAGCAGCCTGGACGGTGAATCGAGTAGGAATCAGCCCCAGCATTTT. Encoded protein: CASSLDGESSRNQPQHF.

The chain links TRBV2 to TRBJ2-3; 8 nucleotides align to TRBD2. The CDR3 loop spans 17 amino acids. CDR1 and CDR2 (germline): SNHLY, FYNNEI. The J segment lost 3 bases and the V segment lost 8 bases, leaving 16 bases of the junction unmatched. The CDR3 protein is CASGAPGLAGGTDTQYF. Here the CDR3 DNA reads TGTGCCAGCGGCGCTCCTGGACTAGCTGGGGGTACAGATACGCAGTATTTT.

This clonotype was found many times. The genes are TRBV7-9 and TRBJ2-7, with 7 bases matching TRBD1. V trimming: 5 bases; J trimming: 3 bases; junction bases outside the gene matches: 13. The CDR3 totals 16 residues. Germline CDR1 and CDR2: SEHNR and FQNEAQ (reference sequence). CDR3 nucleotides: TGTGCCAGCAGCCCCCCCGCCCCAGACAGGGTCTACGAGCAGTACGTC. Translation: CASSPPAPDRVYEQYV.

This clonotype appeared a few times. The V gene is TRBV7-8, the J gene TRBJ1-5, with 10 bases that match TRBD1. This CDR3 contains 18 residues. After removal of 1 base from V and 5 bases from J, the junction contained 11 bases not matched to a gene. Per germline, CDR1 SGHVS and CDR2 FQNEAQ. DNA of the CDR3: TGTGCCAGCAGCTTAGAGGGACAGGGGACGTTCTTTTATCAGCCCCAGCATTTT. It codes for CASSLEGQGTFFYQPQHF.

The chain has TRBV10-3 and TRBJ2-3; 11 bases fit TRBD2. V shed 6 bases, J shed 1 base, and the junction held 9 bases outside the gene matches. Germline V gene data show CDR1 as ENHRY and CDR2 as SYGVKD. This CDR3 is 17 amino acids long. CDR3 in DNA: TGTGCCATCAGGCACCTTACTAGCGGGGGCCGCACAGATACGCAGTATTTT. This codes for CAIRHLTSGGRTDTQYF.

CDR3 region: CASSQVIADQETQYF. CDR3 DNA: TGCGCCAGCAGCCAAGTGATAGCGGACCAAGAGACCCAGTACTTC. J is TRBJ2-5 and V is TRBV4-3; possibly TRBD2 for D (6 bases). Per the germline V gene, CDR1 is LGHNA and CDR2 is YSLEER. CDR3 length: 15 amino acids. Trimming shortened V by 1 base and J by 0 bases, and 9 bases separated the two germline ends.

The chain's CDR3 is CASIGLEEDTQYF. The CDR3 nucleotides are TGTGCCAGCATTGGACTAGAAGAAGATACGCAGTATTTT. The chain has TRBV27 and TRBJ2-3, with 7 bases lining up with TRBD2. Per germline, CDR1 MNHEY and CDR2 SMNVEV (reference sequence). This CDR3 comprises 13 residues. With V trimmed by 7 bases and J by 5 bases, 6 bases remained unmatched.

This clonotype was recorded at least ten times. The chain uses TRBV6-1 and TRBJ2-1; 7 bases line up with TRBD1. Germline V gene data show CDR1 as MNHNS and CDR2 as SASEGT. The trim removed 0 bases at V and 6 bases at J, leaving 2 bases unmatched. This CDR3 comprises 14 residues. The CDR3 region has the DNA TGTGCCAGCAGTGAAGCGGCAGGGGGCAATGAGCAGTTCTTC. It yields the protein CASSEAAGGNEQFF.

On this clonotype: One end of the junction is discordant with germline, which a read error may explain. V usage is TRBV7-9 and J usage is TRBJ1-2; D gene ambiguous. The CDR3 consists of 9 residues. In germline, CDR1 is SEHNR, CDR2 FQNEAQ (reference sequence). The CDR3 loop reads CTSSPAVTF. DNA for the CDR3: TGTACCAGCAGCCCCGCTGTCACCTTC.